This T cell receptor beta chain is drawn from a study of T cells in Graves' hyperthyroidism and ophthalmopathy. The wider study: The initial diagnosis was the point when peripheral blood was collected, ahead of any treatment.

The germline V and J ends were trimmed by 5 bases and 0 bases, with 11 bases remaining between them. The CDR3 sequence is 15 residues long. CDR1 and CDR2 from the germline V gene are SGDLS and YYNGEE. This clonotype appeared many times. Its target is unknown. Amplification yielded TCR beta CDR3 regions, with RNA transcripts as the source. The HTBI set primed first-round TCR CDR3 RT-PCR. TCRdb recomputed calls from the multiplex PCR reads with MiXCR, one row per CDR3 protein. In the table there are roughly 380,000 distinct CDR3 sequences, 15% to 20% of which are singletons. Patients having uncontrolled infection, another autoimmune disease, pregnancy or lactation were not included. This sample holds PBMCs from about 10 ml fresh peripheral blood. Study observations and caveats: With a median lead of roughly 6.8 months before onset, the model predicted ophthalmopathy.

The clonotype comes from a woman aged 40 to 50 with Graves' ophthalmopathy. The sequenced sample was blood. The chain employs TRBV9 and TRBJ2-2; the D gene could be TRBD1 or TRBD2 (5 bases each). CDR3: CASRGEGPNTGELFF. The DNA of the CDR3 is TGTGCCAGCAGGGGAGAGGGACCGAACACCGGGGAGCTGTTTTTT.